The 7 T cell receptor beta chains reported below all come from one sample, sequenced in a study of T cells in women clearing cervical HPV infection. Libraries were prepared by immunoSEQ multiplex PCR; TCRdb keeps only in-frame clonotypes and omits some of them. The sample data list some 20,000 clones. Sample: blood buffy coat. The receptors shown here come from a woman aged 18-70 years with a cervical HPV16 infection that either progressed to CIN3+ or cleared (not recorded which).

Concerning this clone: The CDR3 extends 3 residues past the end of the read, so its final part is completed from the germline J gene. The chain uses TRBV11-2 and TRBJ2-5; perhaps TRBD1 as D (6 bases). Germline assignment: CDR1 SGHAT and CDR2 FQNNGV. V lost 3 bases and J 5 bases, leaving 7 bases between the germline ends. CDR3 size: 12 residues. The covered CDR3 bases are TGTGCCAGCAGCTTTGACAGGGAGACC. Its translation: CASSFDRET. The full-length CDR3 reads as CASSFDRETQYF.

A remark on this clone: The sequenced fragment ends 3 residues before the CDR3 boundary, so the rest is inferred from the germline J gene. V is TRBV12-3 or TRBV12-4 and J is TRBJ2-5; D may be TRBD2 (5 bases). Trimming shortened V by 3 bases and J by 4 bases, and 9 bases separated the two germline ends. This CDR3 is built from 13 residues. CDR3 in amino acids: CASSLSGGETQYF. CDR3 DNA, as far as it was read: TGTGCCAGCAGTTTGAGCGGCGGAGAGACC.

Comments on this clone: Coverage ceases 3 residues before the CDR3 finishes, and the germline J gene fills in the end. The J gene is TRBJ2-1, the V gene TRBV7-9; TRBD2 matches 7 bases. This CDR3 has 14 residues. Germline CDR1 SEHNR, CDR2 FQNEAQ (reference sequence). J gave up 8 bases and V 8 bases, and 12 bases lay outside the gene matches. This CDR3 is CASGGVSLFDEQFF. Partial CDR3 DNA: TGTGCCAGCGGGGGGGTTAGTCTTTTCGATGAG.

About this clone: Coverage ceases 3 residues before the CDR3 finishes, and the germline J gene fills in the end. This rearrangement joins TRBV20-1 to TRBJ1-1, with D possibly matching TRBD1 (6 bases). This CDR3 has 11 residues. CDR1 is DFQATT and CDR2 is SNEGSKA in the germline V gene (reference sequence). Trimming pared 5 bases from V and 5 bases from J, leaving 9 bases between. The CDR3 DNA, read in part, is TGCAGTGCTGGACAGATAACTGAA. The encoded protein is CSAGQITE. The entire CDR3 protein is CSAGQITEAFF.

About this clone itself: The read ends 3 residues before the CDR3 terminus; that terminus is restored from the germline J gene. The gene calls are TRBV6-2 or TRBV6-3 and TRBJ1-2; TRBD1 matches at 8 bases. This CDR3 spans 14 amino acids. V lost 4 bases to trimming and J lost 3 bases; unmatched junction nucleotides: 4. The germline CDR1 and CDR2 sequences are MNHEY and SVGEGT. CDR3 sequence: CASSSPGQDYGYTF. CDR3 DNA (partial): TGTGCCAGCAGTTCACCGGGACAGGACTATGGC.

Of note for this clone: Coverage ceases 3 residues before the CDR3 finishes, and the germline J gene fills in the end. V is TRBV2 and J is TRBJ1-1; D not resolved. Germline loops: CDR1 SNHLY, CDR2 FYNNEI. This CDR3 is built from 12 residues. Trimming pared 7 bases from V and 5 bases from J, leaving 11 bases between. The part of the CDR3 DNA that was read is TGTGCCAGCAAAGAACAGTTAACTGAA. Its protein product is CASKEQLTE. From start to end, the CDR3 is CASKEQLTEAFF.

This CDR3 reads CAWSEAGDSPLHF. Partial CDR3 DNA: TGTGCCTGGAGTGAGGCAGGGGATTCACCC. The chain joins TRBV30 to TRBJ1-6; possibly TRBD1 for D (6 bases). The sequence runs out 3 residues before the end of the CDR3; the remainder is reconstructed from the germline J gene. The CDR3 is made up of 13 amino acids. From germline, CDR1 is GTSNPN and CDR2 SVGIG (reference sequence). Trimming removed 1 base from V and 8 bases from J, with 9 bases in between.